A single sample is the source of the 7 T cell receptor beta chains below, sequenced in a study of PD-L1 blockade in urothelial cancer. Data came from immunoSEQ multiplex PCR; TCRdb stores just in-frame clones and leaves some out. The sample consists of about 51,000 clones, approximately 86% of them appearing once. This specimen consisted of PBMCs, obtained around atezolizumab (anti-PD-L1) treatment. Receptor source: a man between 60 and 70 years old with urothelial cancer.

The CDR3 bases are TGTGCCAGCAGTCGGAGGGACGGTCACACCGGGGAGCTGTTTTTT. It specifies CASSRRDGHTGELFF. The rearrangement links TRBV27 to TRBJ2-2, with TRBD2 as a possible D gene (6 bases). The V end lost 5 bases, the J end lost 3 bases, and 13 bases lay between the germline ends. Germline assignment: CDR1 MNHEY and CDR2 SMNVEV (reference sequence). This CDR3 has 15 residues.

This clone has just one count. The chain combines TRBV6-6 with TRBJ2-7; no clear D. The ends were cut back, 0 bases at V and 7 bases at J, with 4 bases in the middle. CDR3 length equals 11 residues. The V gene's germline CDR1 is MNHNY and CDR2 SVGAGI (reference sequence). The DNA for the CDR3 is TGTGCCAGCAGTTACTCGAGTGAGCAGTACTTC. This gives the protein CASSYSSEQYF.

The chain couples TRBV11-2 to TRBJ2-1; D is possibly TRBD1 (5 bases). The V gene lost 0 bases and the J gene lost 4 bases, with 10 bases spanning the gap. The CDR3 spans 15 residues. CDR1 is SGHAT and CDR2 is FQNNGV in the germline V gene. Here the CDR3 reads CASSLDLQGYNEQFF. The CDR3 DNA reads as TGTGCCAGCAGCTTAGATCTTCAGGGTTACAATGAGCAGTTCTTC.

The CDR3 sequence is CASTRGTDNQPQHF. CDR3 DNA sequence: TGTGCCAGTACAAGAGGGACAGACAATCAGCCCCAGCATTTT. The chain combines TRBV19 with TRBJ1-5; TRBD1 aligns across 7 bases. The V gene's germline CDR1 is LNHDA and CDR2 SQIVND (reference sequence). With 7 bases clipped from V and 3 bases from J, the junction kept 6 bases outside the gene matches. This CDR3 region has 14 residues.

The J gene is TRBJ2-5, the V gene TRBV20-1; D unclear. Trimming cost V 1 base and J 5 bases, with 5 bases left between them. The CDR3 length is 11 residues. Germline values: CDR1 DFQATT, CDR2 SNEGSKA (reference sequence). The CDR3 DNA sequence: TGCAGTGCTAGAGTATTGGAGACCCAGTACTTC. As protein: CSARVLETQYF.

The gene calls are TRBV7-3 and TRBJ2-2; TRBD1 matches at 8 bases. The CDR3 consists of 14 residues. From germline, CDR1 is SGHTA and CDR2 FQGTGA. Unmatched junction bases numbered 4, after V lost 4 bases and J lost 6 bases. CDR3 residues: CASSYGQGSGELFF. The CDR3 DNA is TGTGCCAGCAGCTATGGACAGGGCTCCGGGGAGCTGTTTTTT.

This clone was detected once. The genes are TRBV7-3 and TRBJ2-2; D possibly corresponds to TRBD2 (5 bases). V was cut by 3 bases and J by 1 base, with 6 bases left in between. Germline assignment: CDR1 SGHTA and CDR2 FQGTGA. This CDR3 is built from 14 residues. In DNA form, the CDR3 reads TGTGCCAGCAGCTTTCGGGGGAACACCGGGGAGCTGTTTTTT. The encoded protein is CASSFRGNTGELFF.